These 14 T cell receptor beta chains share one sample of origin, sequenced in a study of T-cell memory formation after mild COVID-19. TCRdb processed the 5' RACE reads anew with MiXCR; each CDR3 protein has one entry. This table holds around 200,000 distinct CDR3 sequences, about 11% found once. Sequencing was carried out using PBMCs or a T cell subset sorted from them (not recorded which). Every receptor here comes from a man younger than 30 who had mild COVID-19 (a few samples of this study predate the infection). Cell type and time point are not known.

The CDR3 coding sequence is TGTGCCAGCAGCTGGACAGGGGGGTACCAAGAGACCCAGTACTTC. Protein product: CASSWTGGYQETQYF. This chain links TRBV5-5 with TRBJ2-5; 10 bases agree with TRBD1. This CDR3 has 15 residues. V shed 3 bases and J 0 bases; nucleotides not matched to a gene: 2. Germline CDR1 is SGHKS and CDR2 is YYEKEE (reference sequence).

The rearrangement links TRBV4-2 to TRBJ1-2; D gene uncertain. Looked up from germline, CDR1 is LGHNA and CDR2 is YNFKEQ. Trimming removed 0 bases from V and 3 bases from J, with 11 bases in between. The CDR3 length is 15 residues. The CDR3 spells CASSQDLGTYYGYTF. The DNA of the CDR3 is TGTGCCAGCAGCCAAGATCTAGGCACCTACTATGGCTACACCTTC.

The chain combines TRBV20-1 with TRBJ1-3; weak D call: TRBD1 (5 bases). The CDR3 is 15 amino acids. Germline assignment: CDR1 DFQATT and CDR2 SNEGSKA (reference sequence). Trimming stripped 6 bases from V and 8 bases from J, with 23 bases between. The CDR3 region is CSARGPGRTGYTIYF. For the CDR3, the DNA is TGCAGTGCACGGGGCCCCGGACGTACTGGGTACACCATATATTTT.

The V and J genes are TRBV20-1 and TRBJ2-5; the match to TRBD2 covers 7 bases. Unmatched junction bases numbered 6, after V lost 6 bases and J lost 5 bases. The CDR3 is 12 amino acids. CDR1 and CDR2 from the germline V gene are DFQATT and SNEGSKA (reference sequence). The CDR3 here is CSAGTSDETQYF. In nucleotides, the CDR3 is TGCAGTGCGGGTACTAGCGACGAGACCCAGTACTTC.

This clonotype occurred a few times. CDR3 nucleotides: TGTGCCAGCAGTTTTCTGAGGGCTGCTGGCTACACCTTC. This gives the protein CASSFLRAAGYTF. This chain joins TRBV12-3 or TRBV12-4 and TRBJ1-2, with D unresolved. The CDR3 extends over 13 amino acids. The V end lost 3 bases, the J end lost 7 bases, and 12 bases lay between the germline ends.

This clonotype was counted a few times. This chain connects TRBV6-5 to TRBJ2-7, with D maybe TRBD1 (7 bases). The CDR3 covers 14 residues. Germline values: CDR1 MNHEY, CDR2 SVGAGI. The CDR3 is CISSTGGTAYEQYF. CDR3 DNA: TGTATCAGCAGTACAGGCGGGACAGCCTACGAGCAGTACTTC.

The sample holds many counts of this clonotype. The V and J genes are TRBV6-5 and TRBJ2-1, with unresolved D. The CDR3 has 15 amino acids. The germline V gene has CDR1 MNHEY and CDR2 SVGAGI. V lost 7 bases and J 0 bases, leaving 13 bases between the germline ends. Written as DNA, the CDR3 is TGTGCCAGCAACAAAGGAGAGAGCTCCTACAATGAGCAGTTCTTC. Encoded protein: CASNKGESSYNEQFF.

This clonotype has only a few counts. The chain combines TRBV18 with TRBJ2-1, with TRBD2 matching over 8 bases. Germline CDR1 reads KGHSH; CDR2 reads LQKENI. With V trimmed by 2 bases and J by 12 bases, 6 bases remained unmatched. The CDR3 consists of 13 residues. This CDR3 is CASSPIQRERQFF. CDR3 in DNA: TGTGCCAGCTCACCAATCCAGCGGGAGAGGCAGTTCTTC.

The gene calls are TRBV7-2 and TRBJ1-2, with D possibly TRBD1 on 5 matching bases. CDR3 length: 15 residues. Between the trimmed V and J ends, which lost 5 bases and 4 bases, there was a span of 17 bases. CDR1 and CDR2 (germline): SGHTA, FQGNSA. The CDR3 sequence is CASSGPSRGLYGYTF. CDR3 nucleotide sequence: TGTGCCAGCAGCGGCCCTTCCCGGGGACTCTATGGCTACACCTTC.

This chain joins TRBV5-1 and TRBJ2-7; TRBD1 aligns across 12 bases. With 4 bases clipped from V and 3 bases from J, the junction kept 8 bases outside the gene matches. The CDR3 is 16 residues long. The germline V gene has CDR1 SGHRS and CDR2 YFSETQ. The CDR3 coding sequence is TGCGCCAGCAGCGTCGGGACAGGGGGCGGTTTCTACGAGCAGTACTTC. As protein: CASSVGTGGGFYEQYF.

The chain combines TRBV4-2 with TRBJ2-1; weak D call: TRBD2 (5 bases). The CDR3 spans 14 residues. Germline V lookup: CDR1 LGHNA, CDR2 YNFKEQ. Trimming took 4 bases from V and 3 from J, leaving 10 bases between them. The CDR3: CASSPSSNYNEQFF. CDR3 nucleotides: TGTGCCAGCAGCCCTTCTAGCAACTACAATGAGCAGTTCTTC.

This sequence joins TRBV7-9 and TRBJ1-5, with D unresolved. Trimming pared 4 bases from V and 7 bases from J, leaving 17 bases between. The CDR3 is 15 amino acids. CDR1 and CDR2 (germline): SEHNR, FQNEAQ (reference sequence). For the CDR3, the DNA is TGTGCCAGCAGCTGCCCCCACGGCGATTTGCAGCCCCAGCATTTT. Protein sequence: CASSCPHGDLQPQHF.

Of note for this clonotype: It is likely a read error, because the conserved phenylalanine at the end of the CDR3 is missing. The chain employs TRBV5-1 and TRBJ2-5; maybe TRBD1 (5 bases). V lost 0 bases, J lost 2 bases, and 5 bases lay in between. The CDR3 runs to 13 residues. The germline CDR1 and CDR2 sequences are SGHRS and YFSETQ. The CDR3 bases are TGCGCCAGCAGCTTGGAGGGGCAAGAGACCCAGTACTTG. This gives the protein CASSLEGQETQYL.

The genes are TRBV20-1 and TRBJ2-5; D gene ambiguous. V was clipped by 4 bases and J by 1 base, with 13 bases between them. The V gene's germline CDR1 is DFQATT and CDR2 SNEGSKA (reference sequence). This CDR3 spans 14 amino acids. For the CDR3, the DNA is TGCAGTGCTATAGGGCCGCCGATCCAAGAGACCCAGTACTTC. Protein sequence: CSAIGPPIQETQYF.